This T cell receptor (beta chain) is drawn from a study of radiotherapy plus CTLA-4 blockade in lung cancer (dated by TCRdb to the late 2010s). Regarding the study in general: Objective responses occurred in about 20% of enrolled patients, and 30% to 35% achieved disease control.

The sample holds a few counts of this clone. The specificity of this receptor is unknown. Base-call qualities are not available, and no considerably larger clone is one nucleotide away. Here is what the overall study found, with its caveats: After treatment with radiotherapy and ipilimumab, TCR clones that originated in tumors expanded in peripheral blood. Early dynamic changes in blood T cell clones, together with increased serum interferon-beta after radiation, were reported as the strongest predictors of response.

V is cut back by 10 bases and J by 0 bases, with 5 bases in the junction unmatched. Sequences SNHLY (CDR1) and FYNNEI (CDR2) are obtained from the germline V gene. The CDR3 runs 14 amino acids, cysteine and phenylalanine included. The CDR3 DNA has 42 bases and is translated from base 1. Receptor amplification or capture employed the immunoSEQ multiplex PCR assay. The table was pulled from immuneACCESS by TCRdb, which kept in-frame rearrangements only. Such tables lose some clones; where checked, under half of the loss comes from unresolved V genes, and the rest has no known cause. The sample table records around 72,000 clones; 78% of these occur just once. The top ten clones comprise 7% to 8% of the sample. The study tested focal radiation therapy combined with CTLA-4 blockade (ipilimumab) in patients with chemo-refractory metastatic non-small-cell lung cancer.

Sequences were derived from peripheral blood, sampled from a patient treated with radiotherapy plus ipilimumab. The V and J segments used are TRBV2 and TRBJ2-4; a stretch of 8 junction bases matches TRBD1. This sequence originates from a human donor with non-small cell lung cancer who had a complete response to radiotherapy plus ipilimumab. CDR3 region: CATTGVLAKNIQYF. Read as DNA, the sequence is TGTGCCACGACAGGGGTATTAGCCAAAAACATTCAGTACTTC.